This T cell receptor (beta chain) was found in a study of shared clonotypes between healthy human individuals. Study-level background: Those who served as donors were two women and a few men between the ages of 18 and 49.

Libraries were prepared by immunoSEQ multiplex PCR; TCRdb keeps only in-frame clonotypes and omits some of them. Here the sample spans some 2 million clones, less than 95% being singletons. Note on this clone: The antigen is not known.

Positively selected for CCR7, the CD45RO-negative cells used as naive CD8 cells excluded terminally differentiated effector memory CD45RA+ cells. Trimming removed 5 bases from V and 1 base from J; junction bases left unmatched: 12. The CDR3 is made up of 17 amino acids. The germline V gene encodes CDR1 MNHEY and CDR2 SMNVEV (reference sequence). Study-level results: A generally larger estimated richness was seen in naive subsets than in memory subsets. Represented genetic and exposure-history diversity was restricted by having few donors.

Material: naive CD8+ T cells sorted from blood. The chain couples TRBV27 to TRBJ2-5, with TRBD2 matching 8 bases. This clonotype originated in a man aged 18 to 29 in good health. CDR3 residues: CASSPLGVAGFQETQYF. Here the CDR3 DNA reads TGTGCCAGCAGTCCACTGGGGGTAGCGGGGTTCCAAGAGACCCAGTACTTC.